Below are 18 T cell receptor beta chains sequenced from a single sample in a study of Graves' ophthalmopathy and Graves' hyperthyroidism. The authors amplified TCR beta CDR3 regions from RNA transcripts. The first-round RT-PCR employed HTBI primers together with the Qiagen OneStep RT-PCR kit. A multiplex PCR was then performed as the second round. A single record per CDR3 protein comes from TCRdb applying MiXCR to the multiplex PCR reads. The sample includes approximately 500,000 distinct CDR3 sequences, about an eighth seen only once; the top ten take over 7.5%. Sequencing was performed on blood. The source is a woman aged 25 to 39 with Graves' ophthalmopathy.

The table lists this clonotype with a few counts. The rearrangement links TRBV25-1 to TRBJ1-2, with D perhaps TRBD1 (5 bases). V lost 4 bases and J lost 10, with 10 bases in between. CDR1 MGHDK and CDR2 SYGVNS come from the germline V gene. This CDR3 is 11 amino acids long. The CDR3 here is CASSGYRTYTF. CDR3 DNA sequence: TGTGCCAGCAGTGGATACAGGACCTACACCTTC.

The rearrangement links TRBV4-1 to TRBJ2-5; 9 bases line up with TRBD1. Germline CDR1 MGHRA, CDR2 YSYEKL. J gave up 5 bases and V 4 bases, and 5 bases lay outside the gene matches. The CDR3 is 14 residues long. CDR3 DNA: TGCGCCAGCAGCCCCGGGACAGGGTTCGAGACCCAGTACTTC. This sequence encodes CASSPGTGFETQYF.

This clonotype has a count of ten or more. The chain links TRBV11-2 to TRBJ1-2; 7 nucleotides align to TRBD1. V lost 6 bases, J lost 5 bases, and 9 bases stayed unmatched. The CDR3 sequence is 14 residues long. Per the germline V gene, CDR1 is SGHAT and CDR2 is FQNNGV. CDR3 sequence: CASRSPGGYYGYTF. CDR3 DNA sequence: TGTGCCAGCAGAAGTCCAGGGGGGTATTATGGCTACACCTTC.

This clonotype was detected ten times or more. The CDR3, as DNA: TGTGCCAGCAGTTCTTGGGTAGGCGGCACTGAAGCTTTCTTT. Its translation: CASSSWVGGTEAFF. The rearrangement uses TRBV12-3 or TRBV12-4 and TRBJ1-1; D not certain. V was cut by 4 bases and J by 4 bases, with 13 bases left in between. The CDR3 is 14 residues long.

Ten or more counts support this clonotype. The chain employs TRBV28 and TRBJ2-7; 7 nucleotides align to TRBD1. Germline CDR1 MDHEN, CDR2 SYDVKM. V was clipped by 6 bases and J by 5 bases; unmatched bases: 7. This CDR3 spans 13 amino acids. The CDR3 loop is CASRRGRPHEQYF. The CDR3 DNA reads TGTGCCAGCAGGAGGGGGCGCCCCCACGAGCAGTACTTC.

This clonotype was recorded many times. The chain links TRBV27 to TRBJ2-7; D is unclear. Germline CDR1 is MNHEY and CDR2 is SMNVEV (reference sequence). The CDR3 length is 14 residues. V was shortened by 2 bases and J by 2 bases, with 10 bases between the two germline ends. CDR3 in amino acids: CASSLRPPTYEQYF. Written as DNA, the CDR3 is TGTGCCAGCAGTTTACGGCCCCCGACCTACGAGCAGTACTTC.

This clonotype was counted at least ten times. The genes are TRBV19 and TRBJ2-5; tentative D call: TRBD2 (6 bases). Germline-derived CDR1 and CDR2 are LNHDA and SQIVND (reference sequence). This CDR3 comprises 14 residues. The germline V and J ends were trimmed by 5 bases and 3 bases, with 13 bases remaining between them. In DNA form, the CDR3 reads TGTGCCAGTAGTCCACCGGGACTCAAAGAGACCCAGTACTTC. Its translation is CASSPPGLKETQYF.

This clonotype was seen at least ten times. The chain links TRBV28 to TRBJ1-5, with a possible D match to TRBD1 (6 bases). Trimming shortened V by 3 bases and J by 3 bases, and 12 bases separated the two germline ends. Germline V lookup: CDR1 MDHEN, CDR2 SYDVKM. The CDR3 sequence is 15 residues long. CDR3 sequence: CASSFRGGLNQPQHF. The CDR3 DNA is TGTGCCAGCAGTTTTCGAGGGGGACTCAATCAGCCCCAGCATTTT.

The chain recombines TRBV6-1 with TRBJ2-7; 9 bases align to TRBD1. Trimming removed 6 bases from V and 5 bases from J; junction bases left unmatched: 8. The CDR3 totals 14 residues. Germline-derived CDR1 and CDR2 are MNHNS and SASEGT. The CDR3 protein is CASRRTGEAHEQYF. CDR3 in DNA: TGTGCCAGCAGAAGGACAGGGGAGGCCCACGAGCAGTACTTC.

Notes on this clonotype: Possible read error: a much larger clone is one base away. Lacking the conserved final phenylalanine or tryptophan, this CDR3 likely reflects a read error. The gene calls are TRBV12-3 or TRBV12-4 and TRBJ1-1; a weak D match, TRBD1 (6 bases). Trimming left V 3 bases short and J 5 bases short, with 10 bases between. This CDR3 has 13 amino acids. CDR3 residues: CASSFSGATEAFS. CDR3 bases: TGTGCCAGCAGTTTCTCAGGGGCTACTGAAGCTTTCTCT.

This chain joins TRBV2 and TRBJ1-2, with 11 bases fitting TRBD1. Germline lookup yields CDR1 SNHLY and CDR2 FYNNEI. The CDR3 has 16 amino acids. Unmatched junction bases numbered 10, after V lost 6 bases and J lost 4 bases. The CDR3 sequence: CASSSGQGARGYGYTF. The DNA for the CDR3 is TGTGCCAGCAGCTCCGGACAGGGGGCAAGGGGCTATGGCTACACCTTC. Based on the CDR3 plus reference TRBV2 and TRBJ1-2, the full variable domain is EPEVTQTPSHQVTQMGQEVILRCVPISNHLYFYWYRQILGQKVEFLVSFYNNEISEKSEIFDDQFSVERPDGSNFTLKIRSTKLEDSAMYFCASSSGQGARGYGYTFGSGTRLTVV.

The gene calls are TRBV12-3 or TRBV12-4 and TRBJ2-2; D may be TRBD2 (6 bases). The CDR3 length is 16 residues. Trimming pared 3 bases from V and 3 bases from J, leaving 14 bases between. The CDR3 spells CASSLGLLRDTGELFF. Written as DNA, the CDR3 is TGTGCCAGCAGTTTGGGACTCTTAAGAGACACCGGGGAGCTGTTTTTT.

In this sample, this clonotype turned up many times. This may stem from a read error, because a much larger clone lies one nucleotide away. The chain joins TRBV20-1 to TRBJ2-5, with TRBD2 as a possible D gene (6 bases). CDR3 length: 13 amino acids. Germline V gives CDR1 DFQATT, CDR2 SNEGSKA (reference sequence). CDR3 loop: CSARGTLKETRYF. CDR3 in DNA: TGCAGTGCTAGGGGGACTCTAAAAGAGACCCGGTACTTC.

This clonotype was observed a handful of times. The J gene is TRBJ2-7, the V gene TRBV5-1; D is unresolved. CDR3 length: 13 amino acids. The germline V gene has CDR1 SGHRS and CDR2 YFSETQ. V was trimmed by 5 bases and J by 3 bases, leaving 12 bases between them. CDR3 in amino acids: CASRRLGDYEQYF. Written as DNA, the CDR3 is TGCGCCAGCAGGAGACTGGGCGACTACGAGCAGTACTTC.

The chain combines TRBV3-1 with TRBJ1-2, with D maybe TRBD1 (6 bases). There are 14 residues in the CDR3. The ends were cut back, 2 bases at V and 2 bases at J, with 9 bases in the middle. Germline CDR1 LGHDT, CDR2 YNNKEL (reference sequence). In DNA form, the CDR3 reads TGTGCCAGCAGCCAACAGGGGTTCAACTATGGCTACACCTTC. Translated, it gives CASSQQGFNYGYTF.

J is TRBJ1-1 and V is TRBV30; D is undetermined. The ends were cut back, 4 bases at V and 8 bases at J, with 11 bases in the middle. Germline loops: CDR1 GTSNPN, CDR2 SVGIG (reference sequence). The CDR3 runs to 11 residues. The CDR3 here is CAWNDNFEAFF. The DNA for the CDR3 is TGTGCCTGGAATGACAATTTCGAAGCTTTCTTT.

This clonotype was recorded at least ten times. In DNA, the CDR3 is TGTGCCAGCAGCCGGACAGCCTCGACGGACACTGAAGCTTTCTTT. It codes for CASSRTASTDTEAFF. The chain carries TRBV7-3 and TRBJ1-1; D might be TRBD1 (6 bases). V lost 5 bases, J lost 3 bases, and 16 bases lay in between. The CDR3 spans 15 residues. The germline V gene has CDR1 SGHTA and CDR2 FQGTGA.

This clonotype was detected many times. V gene TRBV12-3 or TRBV12-4 combines with J gene TRBJ2-2, with 8 bases aligning to TRBD2. This CDR3 has 16 residues. V lost 6 bases and J lost 6; bases outside the gene matches: 12. The CDR3 spells CASSAPGLVFPGELFF. CDR3 sequence (DNA): TGTGCCAGCAGCGCTCCGGGACTAGTGTTTCCCGGGGAGCTGTTTTTT.